The present entry profiles one T cell receptor beta chain with its context. Sequencing used immunoSEQ multiplex PCR; TCRdb keeps in-frame clones, though not all of them. Of tens of thousands of clones in the sample, 80% to 95% were seen once. This entry is derived from a study of T cell changes during pregnancy in multiple sclerosis. This CDR3 has 15 amino acids. CDR1 and CDR2 (germline): LGHNA, YNFKEQ. Trimming cost V 5 bases and J 1 base, with 14 bases left between them. The sample was peripheral blood, taken in the third trimester of pregnancy. The receptor's source is a female donor in good health, enrolled as a control in a pregnancy study. The chain recombines TRBV4-2 with TRBJ2-5; a possible D gene is TRBD2 (6 bases). The CDR3 loop reads CASSFIPGLQETQYF. The CDR3 DNA follows: TGTGCCAGCAGCTTTATACCGGGACTCCAAGAGACCCAGTACTTC.